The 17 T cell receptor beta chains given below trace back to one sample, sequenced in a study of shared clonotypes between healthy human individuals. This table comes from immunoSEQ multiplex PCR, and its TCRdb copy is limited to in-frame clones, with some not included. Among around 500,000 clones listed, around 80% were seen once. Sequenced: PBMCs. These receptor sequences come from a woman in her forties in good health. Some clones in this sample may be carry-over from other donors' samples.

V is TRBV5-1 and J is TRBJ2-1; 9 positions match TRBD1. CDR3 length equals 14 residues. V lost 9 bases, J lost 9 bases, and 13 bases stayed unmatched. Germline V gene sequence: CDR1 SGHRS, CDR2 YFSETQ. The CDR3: CATSPGTGFSEQFF. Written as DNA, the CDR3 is TGCGCCACCTCCCCCGGGACAGGGTTCAGTGAGCAGTTCTTC. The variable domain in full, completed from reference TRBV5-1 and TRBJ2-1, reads KAGVTQTPRYLIKTRGQQVTLSCSPISGHRSVSWYQQTPGQGLQFLFEYFSETQRNKGNFPGRFSGRQFSNSRSEMNVSTLELGDSALYLCATSPGTGFSEQFFGPGTRLTVL.

This CDR3 is CASSLDASAQYF. CDR3 coding DNA: TGTGCCAGCAGCTTGGACGCCTCGGCCCAGTACTTC. This sequence joins TRBV7-2 and TRBJ2-5; D gene ambiguous. The V gene's germline CDR1 is SGHTA and CDR2 FQGNSA. CDR3 length: 12 residues. The V gene lost 3 bases and the J gene lost 9 bases, with 11 bases spanning the gap.

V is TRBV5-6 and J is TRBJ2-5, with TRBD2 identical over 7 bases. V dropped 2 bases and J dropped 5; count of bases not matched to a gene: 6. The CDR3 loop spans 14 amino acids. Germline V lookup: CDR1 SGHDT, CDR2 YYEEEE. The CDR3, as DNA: TGTGCCAGCAGCTTAGGACTAGACGGGGAGACCCAGTACTTC. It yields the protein CASSLGLDGETQYF. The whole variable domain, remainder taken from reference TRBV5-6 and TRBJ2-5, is DAGVTQSPTHLIKTRGQQVTLRCSPKSGHDTVSWYQQALGQGPQFIFQYYEEEERQRGNFPDRFSGHQFPNYSSELNVNALLLGDSALYLCASSLGLDGETQYFGPGTRLLVL.

Here the CDR3 DNA reads TGTGCCAGCAGCCGGGACAGGGACTATGGCTACACCTTC. Its translation is CASSRDRDYGYTF. This chain joins TRBV5-6 and TRBJ1-2; 9 bases are a match to TRBD1. Germline CDR1 is SGHDT and CDR2 is YYEEEE. Trimming took 4 bases from V and 3 from J; bases not matched to a gene: 1. The CDR3 contains 13 residues.

For the CDR3, the DNA is TGTGCCAGCAGCTTACGTACAGGGCGCACCGGGGAGCTGTTTTTT. Protein product: CASSLRTGRTGELFF. The chain combines TRBV7-2 with TRBJ2-2, with D possibly being TRBD1 (6 bases). The V gene lost 2 bases and the J gene lost 4 bases, with 11 bases spanning the gap. Germline assignment: CDR1 SGHTA and CDR2 FQGNSA. The CDR3 runs 15 residues.

The CDR3 nucleotides are TGCGCCAGCAGCTCTGTGACGGTGGGGTACGAGCAGTACTTC. Translation gives CASSSVTVGYEQYF. V and J are TRBV5-1 and TRBJ2-7; D is unclear. The CDR3 covers 14 residues. The V gene's germline CDR1 is SGHRS and CDR2 YFSETQ. The ends were cut back, 3 bases at V and 4 bases at J, with 14 bases in the middle.

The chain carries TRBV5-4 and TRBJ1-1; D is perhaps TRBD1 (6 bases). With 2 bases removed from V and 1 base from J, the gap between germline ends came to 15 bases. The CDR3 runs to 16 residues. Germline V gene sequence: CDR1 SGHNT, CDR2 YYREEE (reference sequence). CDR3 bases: TGTGCCAGCAGCTTTTACGGTAACAGGGAGAACACTGAAGCTTTCTTT. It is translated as CASSFYGNRENTEAFF. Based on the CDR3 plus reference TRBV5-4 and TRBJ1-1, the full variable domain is ETGVTQSPTHLIKTRGQQVTLRCSSQSGHNTVSWYQQALGQGPQFIFQYYREEENGRGNFPPRFSGLQFPNYSSELNVNALELDDSALYLCASSFYGNRENTEAFFGQGTRLTVV.

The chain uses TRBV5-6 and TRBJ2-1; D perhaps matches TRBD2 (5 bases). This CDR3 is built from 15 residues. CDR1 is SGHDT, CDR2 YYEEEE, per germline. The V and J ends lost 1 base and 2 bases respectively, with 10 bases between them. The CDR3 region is CASSLKKGAYNEQFF. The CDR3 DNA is TGTGCCAGCAGCTTGAAGAAGGGAGCCTACAATGAGCAGTTCTTC.

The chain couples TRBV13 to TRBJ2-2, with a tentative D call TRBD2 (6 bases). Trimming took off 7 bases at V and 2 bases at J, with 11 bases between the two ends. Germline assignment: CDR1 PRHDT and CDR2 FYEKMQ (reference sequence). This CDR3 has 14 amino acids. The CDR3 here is CASMREGNTGELFF. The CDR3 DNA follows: TGTGCCAGCATGCGGGAAGGAAACACCGGGGAGCTGTTTTTT.

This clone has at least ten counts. DNA for the CDR3: TGTGCCAGCTCACCGGGACAGGGAACTACGCAGTATTTT. Encoded protein: CASSPGQGTTQYF. This chain uses TRBV18 with TRBJ2-3, with TRBD1 matching 9 bases. CDR3 length equals 13 residues. Unmatched junction bases numbered 3, after V lost 3 bases and J lost 8 bases. The germline V gene encodes CDR1 KGHSH and CDR2 LQKENI.

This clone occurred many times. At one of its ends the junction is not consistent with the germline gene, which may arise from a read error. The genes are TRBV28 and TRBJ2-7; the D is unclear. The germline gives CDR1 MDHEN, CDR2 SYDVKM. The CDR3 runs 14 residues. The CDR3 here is CASSPTRHSNEQYF. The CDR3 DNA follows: TGTGCCAGCAGTCCCACACGACACTCCAACGAGCAGTACTTC.

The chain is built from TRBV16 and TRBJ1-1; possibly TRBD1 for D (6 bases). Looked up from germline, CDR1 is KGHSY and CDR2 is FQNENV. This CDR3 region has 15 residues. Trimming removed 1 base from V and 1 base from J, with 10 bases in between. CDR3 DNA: TGTGCCAGCAGCCAATATGGGGGGCGGAACACTGAAGCTTTCTTT. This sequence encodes CASSQYGGRNTEAFF.

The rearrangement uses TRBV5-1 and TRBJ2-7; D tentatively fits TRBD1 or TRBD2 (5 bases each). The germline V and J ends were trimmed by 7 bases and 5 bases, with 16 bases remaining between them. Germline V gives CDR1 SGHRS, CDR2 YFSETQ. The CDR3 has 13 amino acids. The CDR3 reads CASSGADLHEQYF. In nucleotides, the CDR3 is TGCGCCAGCTCCGGGGCAGACCTACACGAGCAGTACTTC. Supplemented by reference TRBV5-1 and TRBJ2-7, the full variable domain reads KAGVTQTPRYLIKTRGQQVTLSCSPISGHRSVSWYQQTPGQGLQFLFEYFSETQRNKGNFPGRFSGRQFSNSRSEMNVSTLELGDSALYLCASSGADLHEQYFGPGTRLTVT.

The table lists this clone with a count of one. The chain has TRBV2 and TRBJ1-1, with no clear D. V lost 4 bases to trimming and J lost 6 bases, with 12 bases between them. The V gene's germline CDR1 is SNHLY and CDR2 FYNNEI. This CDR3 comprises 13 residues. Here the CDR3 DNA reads TGTGCCAGCAGTGGCTTGTCAGAGGCTGAAGCTTTCTTT. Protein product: CASSGLSEAEAFF.

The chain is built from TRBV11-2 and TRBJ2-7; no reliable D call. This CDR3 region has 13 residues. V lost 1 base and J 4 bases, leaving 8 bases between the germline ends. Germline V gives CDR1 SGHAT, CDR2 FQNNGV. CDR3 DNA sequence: TGTGCCAGCAGCTTAGGCAGGTCTTACGAGCAGTACTTC. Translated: CASSLGRSYEQYF.

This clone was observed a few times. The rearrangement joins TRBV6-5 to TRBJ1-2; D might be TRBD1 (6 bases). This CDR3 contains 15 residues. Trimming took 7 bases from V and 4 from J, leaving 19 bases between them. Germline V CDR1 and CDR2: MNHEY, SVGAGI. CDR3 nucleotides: TGTGCCAGCACCGACGGGGGGGGCGGTGGCTATGGCTACACCTTC. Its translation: CASTDGGGGGYGYTF.

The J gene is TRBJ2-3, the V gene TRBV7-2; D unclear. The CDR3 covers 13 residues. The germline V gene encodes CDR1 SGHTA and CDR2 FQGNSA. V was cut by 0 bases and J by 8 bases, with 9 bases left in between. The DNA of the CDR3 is TGTGCCAGCAGCTTAGCGTATGCAGGTACGCAGTATTTT. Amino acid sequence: CASSLAYAGTQYF.